Listed below are T cell receptor beta chains from one sample, sequenced in a study of cytomegalovirus exposure and HLA in healthy donors. Measured with immunoSEQ multiplex PCR; TCRdb has only the in-frame clones, and not every one. The sample lists just over 60,000 clones, approximately 89% occurring once. The source material was PBMCs. The receptors derive from a man aged 18 to 29 in good health and CMV-seronegative. Both conserved end residues are part of each CDR3.

v_call	cdr3_aa
TRBV6-4	CASSDSAGGPDTQYF
TRBV19	CASADRGNEKLFF
TRBV18	CASSPLGQDIRSDGYTF
TRBV19	CAGFRGRWQPQHF
TRBV6-5	CASSARQASYNEQFF
TRBV7-2	CASTLFLAGVINEQFF
TRBV5-1	CASSPPTTYEQYF
TRBV27	CASSSRNEQFF
TRBV7-9	CASSSQGGGYTF
TRBV11-3	CASSLDREETQYF
TRBV4-1	CASSPAGIQNEKLFF
TRBV4-1	CASSQETGLAGPWGEETQYF